The present T cell receptor beta chain was sequenced within a study of shared clonotypes between healthy human individuals. As to this clone: Other DNA sequences in the same sample also yield this CDR3.

Deep level was the assay's run setting. This table comes from immunoSEQ multiplex PCR, and its TCRdb copy is limited to in-frame clones, with some not included. The data hold 490,000 or so clones, with 75% to 85% observed a single time. The CDR3 runs 11 residues. CDR1 and CDR2 from the germline V gene are DFQATT and SNEGSKA (reference sequence). V lost 3 bases and J 5 bases, leaving 7 bases between the germline ends. Sequencing was carried out using PBMCs. The rearrangement uses TRBV20-1 and TRBJ2-5; D gene uncertain. This clonotype was obtained from a woman aged 40 to 49 in good health. Some clones in this sample may be carry-over from other donors' samples. CDR3 DNA sequence: TGCAGTGCTAGTCTTATTGAGACCCAGTACTTC. Translating it yields CSASLIETQYF.